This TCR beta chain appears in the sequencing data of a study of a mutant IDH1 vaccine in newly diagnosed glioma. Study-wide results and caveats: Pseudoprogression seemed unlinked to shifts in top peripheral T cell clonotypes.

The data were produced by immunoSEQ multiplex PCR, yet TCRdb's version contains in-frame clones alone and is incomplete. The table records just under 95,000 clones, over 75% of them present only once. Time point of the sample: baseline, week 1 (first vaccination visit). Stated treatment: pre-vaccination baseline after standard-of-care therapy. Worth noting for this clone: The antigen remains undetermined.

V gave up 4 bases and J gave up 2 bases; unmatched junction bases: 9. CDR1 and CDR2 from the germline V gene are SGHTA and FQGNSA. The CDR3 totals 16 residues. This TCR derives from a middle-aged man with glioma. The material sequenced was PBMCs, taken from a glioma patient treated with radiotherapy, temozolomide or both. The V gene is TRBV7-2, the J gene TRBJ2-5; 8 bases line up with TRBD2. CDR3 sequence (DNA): TGTGCCAGCAGCTGGGAAGCGGGGGTTCTACAAGAGACCCAGTACTTC. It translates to CASSWEAGVLQETQYF.